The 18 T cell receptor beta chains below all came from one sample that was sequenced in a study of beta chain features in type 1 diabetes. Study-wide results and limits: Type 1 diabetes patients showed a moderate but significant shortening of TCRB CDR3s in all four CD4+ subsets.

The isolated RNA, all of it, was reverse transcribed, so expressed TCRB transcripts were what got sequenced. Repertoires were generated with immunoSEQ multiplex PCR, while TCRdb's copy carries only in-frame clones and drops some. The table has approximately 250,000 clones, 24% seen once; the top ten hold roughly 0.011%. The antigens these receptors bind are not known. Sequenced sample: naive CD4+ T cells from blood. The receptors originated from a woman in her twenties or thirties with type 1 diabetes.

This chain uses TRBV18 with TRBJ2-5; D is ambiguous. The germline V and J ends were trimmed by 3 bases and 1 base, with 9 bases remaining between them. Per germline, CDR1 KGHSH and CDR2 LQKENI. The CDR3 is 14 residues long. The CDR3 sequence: CASSPPAIQETQYF. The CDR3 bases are TGTGCCAGCTCACCGCCCGCTATCCAAGAGACCCAGTACTTC.

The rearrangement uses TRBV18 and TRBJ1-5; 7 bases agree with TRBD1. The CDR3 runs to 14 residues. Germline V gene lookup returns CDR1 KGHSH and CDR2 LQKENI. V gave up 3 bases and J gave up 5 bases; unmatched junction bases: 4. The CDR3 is CASSPGTVDQPQHF. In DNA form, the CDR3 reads TGTGCCAGCTCACCCGGGACAGTTGATCAGCCCCAGCATTTT. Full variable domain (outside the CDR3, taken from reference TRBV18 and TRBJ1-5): NAGVMQNPRHLVRRRGQEARLRCSPMKGHSHVYWYRQLPEEGLKFMVYLQKENIIDESGMPKERFSAEFPKEGPSILRIQQVVRGDSAAYFCASSPGTVDQPQHFGDGTRLSIL.

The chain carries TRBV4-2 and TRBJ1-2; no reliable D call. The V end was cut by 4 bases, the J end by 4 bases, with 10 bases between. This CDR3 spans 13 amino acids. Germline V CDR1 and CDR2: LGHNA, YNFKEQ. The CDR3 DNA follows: TGTGCCAGCAGCCCAGACGGTGTCTATGGCTACACCTTC. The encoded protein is CASSPDGVYGYTF.

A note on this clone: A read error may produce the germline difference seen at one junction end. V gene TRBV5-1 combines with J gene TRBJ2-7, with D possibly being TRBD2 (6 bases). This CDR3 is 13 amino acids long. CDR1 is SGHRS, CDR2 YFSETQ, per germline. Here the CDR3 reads CASSLGGEYEQYF. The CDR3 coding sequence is TGCGCCAGCAGTTTGGGCGGGGAGTACGAGCAGTACTTC.

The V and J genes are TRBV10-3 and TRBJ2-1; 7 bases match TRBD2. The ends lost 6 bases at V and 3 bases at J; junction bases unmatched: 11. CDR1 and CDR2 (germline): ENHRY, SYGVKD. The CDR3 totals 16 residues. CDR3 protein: CAISPLAEGYYNEQFF. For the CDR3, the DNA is TGTGCCATCAGCCCCCTAGCGGAGGGGTACTACAATGAGCAGTTCTTC.

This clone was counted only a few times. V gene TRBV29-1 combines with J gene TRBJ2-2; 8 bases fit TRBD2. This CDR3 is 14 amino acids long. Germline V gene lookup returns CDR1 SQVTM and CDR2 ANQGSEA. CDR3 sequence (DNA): TGCAGTTCCTCGGGGGGGTCGGGGACCGGGGAGCTGTTTTTT. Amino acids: CSSSGGSGTGELFF.

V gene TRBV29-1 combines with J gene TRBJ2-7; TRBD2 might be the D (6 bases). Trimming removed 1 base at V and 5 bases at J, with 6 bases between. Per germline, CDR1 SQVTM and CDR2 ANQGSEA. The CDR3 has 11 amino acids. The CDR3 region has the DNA TGCAGCGTTGAAGGCGGGGACGAGCAGTACTTC. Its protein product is CSVEGGDEQYF.

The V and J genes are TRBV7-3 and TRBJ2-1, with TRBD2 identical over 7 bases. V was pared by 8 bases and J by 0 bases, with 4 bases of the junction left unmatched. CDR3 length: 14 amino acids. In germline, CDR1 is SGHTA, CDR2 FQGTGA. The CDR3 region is CASGRTSSYNEQFF. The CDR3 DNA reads TGTGCCAGCGGAAGGACTAGCTCCTACAATGAGCAGTTCTTC. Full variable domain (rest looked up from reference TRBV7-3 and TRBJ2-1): GAGVSQTPSNKVTEKGKYVELRCDPISGHTALYWYRQSLGQGPEFLIYFQGTGAADDSGLPNDRFFAVRPEGSVSTLKIQRTERGDSAVYLCASGRTSSYNEQFFGPGTRLTVL.

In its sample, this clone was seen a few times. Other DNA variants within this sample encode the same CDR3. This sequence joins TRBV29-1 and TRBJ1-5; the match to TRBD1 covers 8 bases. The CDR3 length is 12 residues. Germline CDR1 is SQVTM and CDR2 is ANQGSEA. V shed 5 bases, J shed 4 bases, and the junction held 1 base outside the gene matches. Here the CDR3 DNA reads TGCAGCGTTAGGACAGGGAATCAGCCCCAGCATTTT. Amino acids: CSVRTGNQPQHF.

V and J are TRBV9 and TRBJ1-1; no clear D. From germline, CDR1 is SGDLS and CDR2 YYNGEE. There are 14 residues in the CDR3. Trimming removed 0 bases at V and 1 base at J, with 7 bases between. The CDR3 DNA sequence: TGTGCCAGCAGCGTAGTTCGGGGGAACACTGAAGCTTTCTTT. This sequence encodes CASSVVRGNTEAFF.

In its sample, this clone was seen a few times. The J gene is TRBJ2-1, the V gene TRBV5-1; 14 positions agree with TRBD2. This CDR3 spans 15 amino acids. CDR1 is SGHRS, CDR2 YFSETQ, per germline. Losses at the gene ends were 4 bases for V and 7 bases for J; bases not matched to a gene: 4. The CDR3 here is CASSMGLAGENEQFF. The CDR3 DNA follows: TGCGCCAGCAGCATGGGACTAGCGGGAGAGAATGAGCAGTTCTTC.

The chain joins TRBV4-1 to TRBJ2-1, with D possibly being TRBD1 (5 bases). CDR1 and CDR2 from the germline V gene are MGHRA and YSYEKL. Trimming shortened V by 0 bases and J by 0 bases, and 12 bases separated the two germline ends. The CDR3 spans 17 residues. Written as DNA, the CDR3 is TGCGCCAGCAGCCAAGATGGGTTGGACAACTCCTACAATGAGCAGTTCTTC. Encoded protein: CASSQDGLDNSYNEQFF.

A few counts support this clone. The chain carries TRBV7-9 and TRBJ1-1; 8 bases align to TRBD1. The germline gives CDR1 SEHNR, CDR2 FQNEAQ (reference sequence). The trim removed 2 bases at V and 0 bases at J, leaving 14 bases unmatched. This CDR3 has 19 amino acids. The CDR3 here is CASSLPTDRGGGMNTEAFF. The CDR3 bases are TGTGCCAGCAGCTTACCCACCGACAGGGGAGGGGGCATGAACACTGAAGCTTTCTTT.

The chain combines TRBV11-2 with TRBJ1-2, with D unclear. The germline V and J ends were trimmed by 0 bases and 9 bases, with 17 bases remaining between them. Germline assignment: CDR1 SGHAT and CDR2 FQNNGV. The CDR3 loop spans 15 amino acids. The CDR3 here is CASSLDPYDQRRYTF. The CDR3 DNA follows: TGTGCCAGCAGCTTAGACCCCTACGATCAGCGTCGCTACACCTTC.

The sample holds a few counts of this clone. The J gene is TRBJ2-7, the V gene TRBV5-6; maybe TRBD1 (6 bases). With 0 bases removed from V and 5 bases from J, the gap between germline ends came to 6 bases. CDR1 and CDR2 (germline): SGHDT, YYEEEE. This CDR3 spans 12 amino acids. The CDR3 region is CASSLAGDEQYF. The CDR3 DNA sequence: TGTGCCAGCAGCTTGGCAGGGGACGAGCAGTACTTC.

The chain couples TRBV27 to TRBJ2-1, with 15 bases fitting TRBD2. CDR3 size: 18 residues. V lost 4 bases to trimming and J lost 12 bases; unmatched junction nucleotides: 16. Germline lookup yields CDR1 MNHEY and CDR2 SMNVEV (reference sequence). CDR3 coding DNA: TGTGCCAGCAGTTCCCAAGGACTAGCGGGAGGGGGCACCCAATCGCAGTTCTTC. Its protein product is CASSSQGLAGGGTQSQFF.

CDR3 nucleotide sequence: TGTGCCAGCTCACCATACGGGCCCGGGGACACCGGGGAGCTGTTTTTT. This sequence encodes CASSPYGPGDTGELFF. The chain combines TRBV18 with TRBJ2-2, with a tentative D call TRBD2 (5 bases). Trimming stripped 2 bases from V and 3 bases from J, with 13 bases between. Germline V lookup: CDR1 KGHSH, CDR2 LQKENI. The CDR3 is 16 residues long.

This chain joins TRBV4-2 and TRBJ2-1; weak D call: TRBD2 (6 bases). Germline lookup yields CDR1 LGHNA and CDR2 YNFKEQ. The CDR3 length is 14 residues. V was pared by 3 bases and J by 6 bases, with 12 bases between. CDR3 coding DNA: TGTGCCAGCAGCCAGCGGGGTGTCTTCAATGAGCAGTTCTTC. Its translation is CASSQRGVFNEQFF.